The 9 T cell receptor beta chains in this list originate from one sample, sequenced in a study of blood T cell repertoires in COVID-19. The table came from immunoSEQ multiplex PCR; TCRdb's copy has only in-frame clones and leaves some out. The sample has 58,000 or so clones, about 73% seen once. What was sequenced was peripheral blood. These receptors came from an elderly woman with acute or convalescent COVID-19.

The sample holds one count of this clone. The chain carries TRBV18 and TRBJ2-7, with D possibly being TRBD1 (6 bases). Trimming took 6 bases from V and 2 from J, leaving 14 bases between them. The germline V gene encodes CDR1 KGHSH and CDR2 LQKENI. The CDR3 length is 14 residues. The CDR3 DNA reads TGTGCCAGCTCCCCGACCGGGACAACCTACGAGCAGTACTTC. It codes for CASSPTGTTYEQYF. Drawing the rest from reference TRBV18 and TRBJ2-7, the complete variable domain is NAGVMQNPRHLVRRRGQEARLRCSPMKGHSHVYWYRQLPEEGLKFMVYLQKENIIDESGMPKERFSAEFPKEGPSILRIQQVVRGDSAAYFCASSPTGTTYEQYFGPGTRLTVT.

The chain combines TRBV6-5 with TRBJ1-5; 11 bases are a match to TRBD1. V shed 4 bases and J 6 bases; nucleotides not matched to a gene: 8. Germline CDR1 reads MNHEY; CDR2 reads SVGAGI. The CDR3 covers 16 residues. The CDR3, as DNA: TGTGCCAGCAGTTCTCGAGGACAGGGGGCCCGTCAGCCCCAGCATTTT. Amino acid sequence: CASSSRGQGARQPQHF.

The V call is TRBV4-1, the J call TRBJ2-7; TRBD2 agrees at 9 bases. CDR3 size: 16 residues. The J segment lost 0 bases and the V segment lost 4 bases, leaving 7 bases of the junction unmatched. Germline lookup yields CDR1 MGHRA and CDR2 YSYEKL. CDR3 in DNA: TGCGCCAGCAGCCCCGGGACTAGCAGAATCTCCTACGAGCAGTACTTC. This sequence encodes CASSPGTSRISYEQYF.

V is TRBV27 and J is TRBJ1-6; D is unclear. CDR3 length: 14 amino acids. The germline CDR1 and CDR2 sequences are MNHEY and SMNVEV (reference sequence). With 5 bases removed from V and 5 bases from J, the gap between germline ends came to 10 bases. CDR3 in amino acids: CASSPWRDNSPLHF. The CDR3 DNA is TGTGCCAGCAGTCCCTGGAGGGATAATTCACCCCTCCACTTT.

The gene calls are TRBV6-2 or TRBV6-3 and TRBJ2-1, with TRBD2 identical over 9 bases. The CDR3 has 16 residues. CDR1 MNHEY and CDR2 SVGEGT come from the germline V gene. V trimming: 2 bases; J trimming: 9 bases; junction bases outside the gene matches: 11. In nucleotides, the CDR3 is TGTGCCAGCAGTTACGGGGGGATAGCGGGAGTGGTTGAGCAGTTCTTC. Its protein product is CASSYGGIAGVVEQFF.

The rearrangement links TRBV11-3 to TRBJ2-7; 9 bases agree with TRBD1. Germline trimming cut 5 bases from V and 2 bases from J; bases unmatched to any gene: 10. The CDR3 spans 16 residues. CDR1 is SGHNT and CDR2 is YENEEA in the germline V gene. This chain's CDR3 is CASSRGTGTGTYEQYF. The DNA of the CDR3 is TGTGCCAGCAGCCGCGGTACCGGGACAGGGACCTACGAGCAGTACTTC.

The chain combines TRBV4-3 with TRBJ2-3; 14 bases agree with TRBD2. The CDR3 sequence is 19 residues long. V gave up 0 bases and J gave up 4 bases; unmatched junction bases: 9. Germline lookup yields CDR1 LGHNA and CDR2 YSLEER. CDR3 in amino acids: CASSQDPTSGRAWADTQYF. The CDR3 DNA reads as TGCGCCAGCAGCCAAGATCCGACTAGCGGGAGGGCCTGGGCAGATACGCAGTATTTT.

The V and J genes are TRBV7-3 and TRBJ2-3; D possibly corresponds to TRBD1 (6 bases). V lost 3 bases and J 0 bases, leaving 13 bases between the germline ends. CDR1 and CDR2 (germline): SGHTA, FQGTGA. This CDR3 region has 16 residues. CDR3 sequence (DNA): TGTGCCAGCAGCTTGGGGCAGGGGACGAGCACAGATACGCAGTATTTT. This sequence encodes CASSLGQGTSTDTQYF.

This clone occurred once. The chain links TRBV15 to TRBJ2-7; 10 bases are shared with TRBD2. Looked up from germline, CDR1 is LNHNV and CDR2 is YYDKDF (reference sequence). The V segment lost 2 bases and the J segment 3 bases; nucleotides outside the gene matches: 4. CDR3 length equals 15 residues. The CDR3 nucleotides read TGTGCCACCAGCAGACCCGCTAGCGGGAGCTACGAGCAGTACTTC. Protein sequence: CATSRPASGSYEQYF.